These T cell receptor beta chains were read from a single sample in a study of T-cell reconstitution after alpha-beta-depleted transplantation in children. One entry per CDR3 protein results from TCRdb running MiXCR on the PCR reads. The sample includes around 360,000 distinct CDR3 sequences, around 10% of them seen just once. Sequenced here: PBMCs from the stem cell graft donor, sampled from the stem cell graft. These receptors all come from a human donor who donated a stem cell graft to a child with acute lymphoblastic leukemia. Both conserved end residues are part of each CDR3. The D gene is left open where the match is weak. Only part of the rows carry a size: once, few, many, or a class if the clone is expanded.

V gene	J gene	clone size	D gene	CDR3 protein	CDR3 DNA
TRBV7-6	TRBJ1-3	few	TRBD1	CASSSATGGPGNTIYF	TGTGCCAGCAGCTCCGCGACAGGGGGCCCTGGAAACACCATATATTTT
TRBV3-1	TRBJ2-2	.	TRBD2	CASSRGREYDTGELFF	TGTGCCAGCAGCCGAGGGCGGGAGTATGACACCGGGGAGCTGTTTTTT
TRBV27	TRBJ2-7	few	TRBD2	CASSRRGRVLDGPYEQYF	TGTGCCAGCAGTAGGCGGGGGAGGGTTCTTGACGGCCCCTACGAGCAGTACTTC
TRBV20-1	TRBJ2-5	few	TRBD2	CSARAATSGLGFQETQYF	TGCAGTGCTAGAGCTGCGACTAGCGGGTTGGGGTTCCAAGAGACCCAGTACTTC
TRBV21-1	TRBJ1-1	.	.	CASSKGQVNTEAFF	TGTGCCAGCAGCAAGGGACAGGTGAACACTGAAGCTTTCTTT
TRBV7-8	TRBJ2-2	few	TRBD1	CATRDRPTGELFF	TGTGCAACCCGGGACAGGCCCACCGGGGAGCTGTTTTTT
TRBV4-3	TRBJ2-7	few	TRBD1	CASSHPGQGVHEQYF	TGCGCCAGCAGCCACCCGGGACAGGGTGTCCACGAGCAGTACTTC
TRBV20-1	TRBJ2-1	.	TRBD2	CSATAPGLAVYNEQFF	TGCAGTGCTACTGCGCCGGGACTAGCGGTCTACAATGAGCAGTTCTTC
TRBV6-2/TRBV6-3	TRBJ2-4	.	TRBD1	CASSQDRGAKNIQYF	TGTGCCAGCAGTCAGGACAGGGGAGCCAAAAACATTCAGTACTTC
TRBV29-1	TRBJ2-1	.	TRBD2	CSVDATSGSITYNEQFF	TGCAGCGTTGACGCGACTAGCGGGAGTATCACCTACAATGAGCAGTTCTTC
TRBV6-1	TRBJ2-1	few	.	CASTRAASSYNEQFF	TGTGCCAGCACCAGAGCGGCTAGCTCCTACAATGAGCAGTTCTTC
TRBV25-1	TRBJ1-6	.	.	CASSGGYNSPLHF	TGTGCCAGCAGTGGGGGTTATAATTCACCCCTCCACTTT
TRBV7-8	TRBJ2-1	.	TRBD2	CASSLAPSGSLGDNEQFF	TGTGCCAGCAGCTTAGCACCTAGCGGGAGTCTAGGGGACAATGAGCAGTTCTTC
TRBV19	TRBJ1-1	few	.	CASEDSLNTEAFF	TGTGCCAGTGAAGACAGCCTGAACACTGAAGCTTTCTTT
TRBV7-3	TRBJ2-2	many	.	CASSLKANWGGELFF	TGTGCCAGCAGCTTAAAGGCTAATTGGGGCGGGGAGCTGTTTTTT
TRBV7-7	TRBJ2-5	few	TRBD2	CASSFDSGLAKTQYF	TGTGCTAGCAGCTTCGATTCGGGACTAGCGAAGACCCAGTACTTC
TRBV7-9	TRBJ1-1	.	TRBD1	CASESTGEGTEAFF	TGTGCCAGCGAATCGACAGGGGAGGGCACTGAAGCTTTCTTT
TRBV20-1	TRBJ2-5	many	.	CSASPEQETQYF	TGCAGTGCTAGTCCGGAACAAGAGACCCAGTACTTC
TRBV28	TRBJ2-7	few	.	CASSLWADRISYEQYF	TGTGCCAGCAGTTTATGGGCAGACCGCATCTCCTACGAGCAGTACTTC
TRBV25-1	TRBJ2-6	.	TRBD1	CATSAAGGSSGANVLTF	TGTGCCACCTCGGCGGCAGGGGGTAGCTCTGGGGCCAACGTCCTGACTTTC
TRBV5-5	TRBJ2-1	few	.	CASMWTTLSEQFF	TGTGCCAGCATGTGGACTACCCTTAGTGAGCAGTTCTTC
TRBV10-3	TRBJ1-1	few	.	CAISAQGTEAFF	TGTGCCATCAGTGCCCAGGGGACTGAAGCTTTCTTT
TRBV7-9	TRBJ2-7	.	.	CASSPFGVSYEQYF	TGTGCCAGCAGCCCCTTCGGAGTATCCTACGAGCAGTACTTC
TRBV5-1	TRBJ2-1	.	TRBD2	CASSFGLADTNEQFF	TGCGCCAGCAGCTTCGGACTAGCCGACACAAATGAGCAGTTCTTC
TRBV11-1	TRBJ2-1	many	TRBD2	CASSSKRDSIYNEQFF	TGTGCCAGCAGCTCAAAGCGGGACTCGATCTACAATGAGCAGTTCTTC
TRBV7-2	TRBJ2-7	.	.	CASSLIGQGGWAYEQYF	TGTGCCAGCAGCTTAATTGGGCAGGGGGGATGGGCCTACGAGCAGTACTTC
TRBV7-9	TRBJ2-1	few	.	CASSLVQGLYNEQFF	TGTGCCAGCAGCTTAGTACAGGGTCTCTACAATGAGCAGTTCTTC
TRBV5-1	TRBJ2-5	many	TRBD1	CASSLEVDRGPPWTQYF	TGCGCCAGCAGCTTGGAAGTAGACAGGGGCCCTCCCTGGACCCAGTACTTC
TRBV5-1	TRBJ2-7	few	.	CASSAGPGVSYEQYF	TGCGCCAGCAGCGCCGGGCCCGGGGTCTCCTACGAGCAGTACTTC
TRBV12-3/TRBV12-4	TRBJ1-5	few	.	CASSSSRDNPSQPQHF	TGTGCCAGCAGTTCCTCTAGGGACAACCCTAGTCAGCCCCAGCATTTT
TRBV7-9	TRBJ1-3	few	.	CASSMGGGLGNTIYF	TGTGCCAGCAGCATGGGTGGAGGGCTCGGAAACACCATATATTTT
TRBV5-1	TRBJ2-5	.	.	CASSSGRSQETQYF	TGCGCCAGCAGCTCGGGACGGAGTCAAGAGACCCAGTACTTC
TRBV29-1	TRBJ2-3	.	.	CSVDPYQDTQYF	TGCAGCGTTGATCCCTATCAAGATACGCAGTATTTT
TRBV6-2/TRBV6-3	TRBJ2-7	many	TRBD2	CASSSLRGGYEQYF	TGTGCCAGCAGTAGCCTTCGGGGGGGGTACGAGCAGTACTTC
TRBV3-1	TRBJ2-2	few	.	CASSQDSGLLTNTGELFF	TGTGCCAGCAGCCAAGATTCGGGACTTTTAACGAACACCGGGGAGCTGTTTTTT
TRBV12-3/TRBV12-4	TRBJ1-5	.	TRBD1	CASSPTGGTGNQPQHF	TGTGCCAGCAGTCCGACAGGGGGCACTGGCAATCAGCCCCAGCATTTT
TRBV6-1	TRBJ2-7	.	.	CASSEADQGHGFYEQYF	TGTGCCAGCAGTGAAGCTGATCAGGGACATGGTTTTTACGAGCAGTACTTC
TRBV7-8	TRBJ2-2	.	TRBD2	CASSLVGGRSTGELFF	TGTGCCAGCAGCTTAGTCGGCGGGAGGTCTACCGGGGAGCTGTTTTTT
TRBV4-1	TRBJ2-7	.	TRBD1	CASSRGQGEWGEQYF	TGCGCCAGCAGCCGAGGACAGGGGGAATGGGGCGAGCAGTACTTC
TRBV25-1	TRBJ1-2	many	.	CASSADPRAGGYTF	TGTGCCAGCAGTGCTGACCCGAGGGCGGGGGGCTACACCTTC
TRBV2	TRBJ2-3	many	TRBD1	CASTRQGTADTQYF	TGTGCCAGCACCCGACAGGGGACGGCAGATACGCAGTATTTT
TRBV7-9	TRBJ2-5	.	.	CASSPERFVESQYF	TGTGCCAGCAGCCCAGAGCGCTTTGTGGAGAGCCAGTACTTC
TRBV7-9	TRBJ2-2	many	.	CASSPSTGYTGELFF	TGTGCCAGCAGCCCCTCGACGGGATACACCGGGGAGCTGTTTTTT
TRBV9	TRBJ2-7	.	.	CASSVGTGWGTYEQYF	TGTGCCAGCAGCGTCGGAACAGGGTGGGGAACCTACGAGCAGTACTTC
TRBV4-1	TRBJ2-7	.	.	CASSQVRLGGISYEQYF	TGCGCCAGCAGCCAAGTCCGCCTGGGGGGAATATCCTACGAGCAGTACTTC